Sequencing of this TCR beta chain was carried out in a study of identical twins (dated by TCRdb to between 2015 and 2016). Notes on the research overall: The study deep-sequenced TCR alpha and beta repertoires from monozygotic twins, unrelated adults of various ages and cord blood to test whether fetal clonotypes persist. To rule out contamination, replicate twin experiments were performed at different times with different library preparation protocols. Overall study results and their limits: Fewer insertions were carried by abundant cord blood beta clonotypes, a similar but weaker trend appeared in young adult naive repertoires, and no such trend appeared in memory repertoires. Because the same donors could not be followed over many years, the conclusions depended on cross-sectional statistical analysis. Zero-insertion analyses could be partly confounded by invariant T cells such as MAIT and iNKT, although diverse VJ usage argued against such confounding for most clonotypes. Excess twin sharing in beta out-of-frame sequences was weaker because fewer shared sequences lowered the signal-to-noise ratio. In monozygotic twins, recombination models systematically underestimated out-of-frame TCR alpha sharing, but the models matched the sharing seen between unrelated individuals. Compared with coincidental sharing between unrelated individuals, out-of-frame TCR alpha sequences shared between twins had an excess of sequences with low generation probability.

Every donor in the study was a healthy Caucasian. Three pairs of female monozygotic twins, all aged about 18 to 30 years, were included in the twin cohort. Miltenyi CD45RO+ enrichment and human naive T-cell isolation kits were used to isolate memory (CD45RO+) and naive T cells from PBMC. The library was produced with 5' RACE. Data came from an Illumina HiSeq 2000. A universal primer binding site was added through template switching, and the final cDNA carried a unique molecular identifier so that TCR cDNA molecules could be counted accurately. First-strand cDNA for TCR alpha and beta chains was synthesized from specific primers in the conserved constant-segment region. Each cDNA library was double barcoded, with a SMART-Mk sample barcode plus Illumina barcodes, to control for contamination. Two successive PCR steps introduced TruSeq adapter sequences along with Illumina sample barcodes. Sequencing of the TCR alpha and beta cDNA libraries was done on the Illumina HiSeq platform using custom primers. Processing in the source paper ran as follows. Unique molecular identifiers were extracted from raw reads with MiGEC, and CDR3 positions were determined with MiXCR. For each individual, recombination models were inferred using an EM algorithm with the repgenHMM and IGoR tools. Shared clonotypes were analyzed with the tcR package in R, and sharing was normalized by the product of cloneset sizes. Out-of-frame nonproductive sequences were analyzed to study raw recombination free of thymic and clonal selection effects. The public reads were reanalyzed by TCRdb: fastp trimming at Q25, MiXCR alignment, in-frame beta chains only. Duplicate CDR3 protein sequences are folded into a single record with the most common DNA and genes. These V and J calls are TCRdb output, not the study's own analysis. Here the sample has 250,000 or so distinct CDR3 sequences; approximately 12% occur a single time. The ten largest clones capture 4% to 5% of the sample.

A word on this clonotype: The antigen this receptor binds is unknown. Nothing much larger sits one base from this clone, and base qualities are not available.

According to the germline V gene, CDR1 reads MGHRA and CDR2 reads YSYEKL. V drops 0 bases and J drops 1 base, leaving 3 bases in between. From its cysteine to its phenylalanine, the CDR3 spans 14 amino acids. CDR3 DNA only is kept here, 42 bases in frame from base 1. The sample also formed part of further work on yellow fever vaccine responses in identical twins. As described in the second report: According to the authors, in identical twins the way T cells responded to vaccination appeared partly convergent and partly personalized. Focusing on identical twins, the study followed the T cell clones that responded to the vaccine, and did so with precision.

Input material: memory (CD45RO+) T cells sorted from blood. This sample's cell subset or site label indicates: CD45RO+ enriched T cells. The TCR comes from a woman younger than 30 in good health. The sequence links TRBV4-1 to TRBJ2-2; the D gene cannot be named for sure. The CDR3 loop reads CASSQDQNTGELFF. The bases are TGCGCCAGCAGCCAAGATCAGAACACCGGGGAGCTGTTTTTT.